The 31 T cell receptor beta chains below all came from one sample that was sequenced in a study of shared clonotypes between healthy human individuals. The assay was immunoSEQ multiplex PCR, and TCRdb's table has in-frame clones only and misses some. The sample contains 650,000 to 800,000 clones, around 70% of which appear only once. Sequencing was carried out using memory CD4+ T cells sorted from blood. Subset in this sample: CD45RA-negative fraction. Every receptor here comes from a woman in her twenties or thirties in good health.

The chain links TRBV6-1 to TRBJ1-3, with a possible D match to TRBD1 (5 bases). The CDR3 contains 14 residues. The V end was cut by 5 bases, the J end by 4 bases, with 12 bases between. CDR1 and CDR2 from the germline V gene are MNHNS and SASEGT. CDR3 residues: CASSLGEDGNTIYF. In DNA, the CDR3 is TGTGCCAGCAGTTTGGGGGAAGACGGAAACACCATATATTTT.

This chain uses TRBV10-3 with TRBJ2-2, with 9 bases that match TRBD1. J gave up 4 bases and V 8 bases, and 5 bases lay outside the gene matches. CDR3 length: 14 amino acids. Germline assignment: CDR1 ENHRY and CDR2 SYGVKD. The CDR3 spells CAIGETGGTGELFF. The CDR3 coding sequence is TGTGCCATCGGGGAGACAGGGGGCACCGGGGAGCTGTTTTTT.

The genes are TRBV28 and TRBJ2-5, with D perhaps TRBD1 (5 bases). The CDR3 has 13 amino acids. V was pared by 5 bases and J by 4 bases, with 11 bases between. Germline assignment: CDR1 MDHEN and CDR2 SYDVKM. The CDR3 here is CASSLTQVETQYF. Written as DNA, the CDR3 is TGTGCCAGCAGTCTAACACAGGTAGAGACCCAGTACTTC. Full variable domain (missing parts from reference TRBV28 and TRBJ2-5): DVKVTQSSRYLVKRTGEKVFLECVQDMDHENMFWYRQDPGLGLRLIYFSYDVKMKEKGDIPEGYSVSREKKERFSLILESASTNQTSMYLCASSLTQVETQYFGPGTRLLVL.

The rearrangement uses TRBV14 and TRBJ1-2; no firm D call. This CDR3 is 13 amino acids long. V was trimmed by 1 base and J by 3 bases, leaving 6 bases between them. CDR1 and CDR2 (germline): SGHDN, FVKESK. CDR3 sequence (DNA): TGTGCCAGCAGCCAAGGGCGGTACTATGGCTACACCTTC. This sequence encodes CASSQGRYYGYTF.

This clone was picked up many times. V is TRBV28 and J is TRBJ2-7, with D perhaps matching TRBD1 or TRBD2 (5 bases each). Germline-derived CDR1 and CDR2 are MDHEN and SYDVKM. With 10 bases removed from V and 1 base from J, the gap between germline ends came to 11 bases. This CDR3 spans 12 amino acids. The DNA for the CDR3 is TGTGCCACCGGGACGGGTTCCTACGAGCAGTACTTC. This encodes CATGTGSYEQYF.

This chain joins TRBV5-1 and TRBJ2-3; TRBD2 agrees at 7 bases. Trimming took 5 bases from V and 0 from J; bases not matched to a gene: 18. The germline V gene has CDR1 SGHRS and CDR2 YFSETQ. The CDR3 extends over 19 amino acids. In DNA, the CDR3 is TGCGCCAGCAGAAGAATTGGCGGGAGTATGCGCCCTAGCACAGATACGCAGTATTTT. Its protein product is CASRRIGGSMRPSTDTQYF.

The chain couples TRBV5-1 to TRBJ2-7; 14 nucleotides align to TRBD2. This CDR3 has 17 amino acids. Germline values: CDR1 SGHRS, CDR2 YFSETQ. V trimming: 5 bases; J trimming: 3 bases; junction bases outside the gene matches: 10. This CDR3 is CASRPGLAGGIVYEQYF. In DNA, the CDR3 is TGCGCCAGCAGACCTGGACTAGCGGGAGGAATAGTCTACGAGCAGTACTTC.

The rearrangement uses TRBV10-1 and TRBJ2-2; no firm D call. The germline V and J ends were trimmed by 4 bases and 3 bases, with 9 bases remaining between them. The CDR3 has 14 residues. Germline V CDR1 and CDR2: WNHNN, SYGVQD (reference sequence). The CDR3 nucleotides are TGCGCCAGCAGTGGGGCAGTTGACACCGGGGAGCTGTTTTTT. Translation: CASSGAVDTGELFF.

V is TRBV10-3 and J is TRBJ2-5; the D gene is possibly TRBD2 (5 bases). The CDR3 is 12 amino acids. Trimming stripped 6 bases from V and 5 bases from J, with 10 bases between. Germline V gene sequence: CDR1 ENHRY, CDR2 SYGVKD. As DNA, the CDR3 is TGTGCCATCAGCGGGATGGGCGAGACCCAGTACTTC. The encoded protein is CAISGMGETQYF.

The V and J genes are TRBV2 and TRBJ2-7; maybe TRBD2 (6 bases). V lost 11 bases and J 3 bases, leaving 14 bases between the germline ends. Germline assignment: CDR1 SNHLY and CDR2 FYNNEI. This CDR3 spans 12 amino acids. The CDR3 bases are TGTGCCTGTCGGGACTGGGGCTACGAGCAGTACTTC. Protein: CACRDWGYEQYF.

This chain connects TRBV28 to TRBJ1-3; D remains ambiguous. Looked up from germline, CDR1 is MDHEN and CDR2 is SYDVKM. This CDR3 has 13 amino acids. Trimming left V 7 bases short and J 0 bases short, with 7 bases between. The CDR3 DNA reads as TGTGCCAGCACGGAGGTCTCTGGAAACACCATATATTTT. This encodes CASTEVSGNTIYF.

The chain combines TRBV7-6 with TRBJ1-5; a weak D match, TRBD1 (6 bases). V lost 2 bases to trimming and J lost 7 bases, with 15 bases between them. There are 15 residues in the CDR3. The germline V gene has CDR1 SGHVS and CDR2 FNYEAQ. CDR3 region: CASSLNVGAGQPQHF. The CDR3 DNA reads TGTGCCAGCAGCTTAAACGTGGGGGCTGGGCAGCCCCAGCATTTT.

The chain recombines TRBV11-2 with TRBJ2-1; either TRBD1 or TRBD2 may fit D (6 bases each). Germline lookup yields CDR1 SGHAT and CDR2 FQNNGV. V was shortened by 4 bases and J by 4 bases, with 20 bases between the two germline ends. The CDR3 covers 17 residues. The CDR3 loop is CASSSRGRAGKYNEQFF. CDR3 DNA sequence: TGTGCCAGCAGCTCACGGGGGCGGGCAGGGAAATACAATGAGCAGTTCTTC. Full variable domain (remainder filled in from reference TRBV11-2 and TRBJ2-1): EAGVAQSPRYKIIEKRQSVAFWCNPISGHATLYWYQQILGQGPKLLIQFQNNGVVDDSQLPKDRFSAERLKGVDSTLKIQPAKLEDSAVYLCASSSRGRAGKYNEQFFGPGTRLTVL.

The CDR3 nucleotides read TGTGCCAGTGGGACGGACAACTATGGCTACACCTTC. Translation gives CASGTDNYGYTF. The rearrangement joins TRBV4-2 to TRBJ1-2, with TRBD1 as a possible D gene (5 bases). The CDR3 contains 12 residues. CDR1 is LGHNA and CDR2 is YNFKEQ in the germline V gene. V was trimmed by 9 bases and J by 2 bases, leaving 10 bases between them.

The V call is TRBV5-1, the J call TRBJ2-7, with 7 nucleotides matching TRBD1. There are 14 residues in the CDR3. The trim removed 7 bases at V and 4 bases at J, leaving 11 bases unmatched. Looked up from germline, CDR1 is SGHRS and CDR2 is YFSETQ. CDR3 in amino acids: CASGSGTEGYEQYF. CDR3 bases: TGCGCCAGCGGCTCCGGGACAGAGGGGTACGAGCAGTACTTC.

This clone was observed a handful of times. The chain uses TRBV7-8 and TRBJ2-2; D possibly corresponds to TRBD1 (6 bases). This CDR3 comprises 16 residues. The germline V gene encodes CDR1 SGHVS and CDR2 FQNEAQ. Trimming left V 6 bases short and J 0 bases short, with 14 bases between. CDR3 amino acids: CASRRWGTPNTGELFF. CDR3 in DNA: TGTGCCAGCAGGAGATGGGGGACACCGAACACCGGGGAGCTGTTTTTT. Based on the CDR3 plus reference TRBV7-8 and TRBJ2-2, the full variable domain is GAGVSQSPRYKVAKRGQDVALRCDPISGHVSLFWYQQALGQGPEFLTYFQNEAQLDKSGLPSDRFFAERPEGSVSTLKIQRTQQEDSAVYLCASRRWGTPNTGELFFGEGSRLTVL.

This chain links TRBV14 with TRBJ2-1; 7 bases are a match to TRBD2. Trimming at V came to 4 bases and at J to 2 bases, leaving 8 bases not matched to a gene. The CDR3 consists of 16 residues. Germline values: CDR1 SGHDN, CDR2 FVKESK. The CDR3 DNA follows: TGTGCCAGCAGCCGTTTCCTAGCGGCCGCCTACAATGAGCAGTTCTTC. It codes for CASSRFLAAAYNEQFF.

This rearrangement joins TRBV28 to TRBJ2-7; 8 positions agree with TRBD2. The germline V gene has CDR1 MDHEN and CDR2 SYDVKM. The CDR3 is 16 amino acids. J gave up 5 bases and V 7 bases, and 16 bases lay outside the gene matches. The CDR3 loop is CASKPSAAGGGHEQYF. Written as DNA, the CDR3 is TGTGCCAGCAAACCAAGCGCGGCGGGAGGAGGACACGAGCAGTACTTC.

Concerning this clone: A junction end diverges from the germline sequence, so it may reflect a read error. This chain joins TRBV15 and TRBJ2-1; D possibly corresponds to TRBD1 (8 bases). From germline, CDR1 is LNHNV and CDR2 YYDKDF (reference sequence). This CDR3 spans 12 amino acids. CDR3 residues: CATSSKQGGLIF. The CDR3 DNA follows: TGTGCCACCAGCAGTAAACAGGGGGGGTTAATCTTC.

The chain uses TRBV11-3 and TRBJ2-1; D is possibly TRBD2 (6 bases). CDR1 and CDR2 (germline): SGHNT, YENEEA. The CDR3 sequence is 15 residues long. V was shortened by 5 bases and J by 9 bases, with 20 bases between the two germline ends. The chain's CDR3 is CASSPREGAGVEQFF. CDR3 nucleotides: TGTGCCAGCAGCCCCCGCGAAGGAGCGGGCGTTGAGCAGTTCTTC.

This chain uses TRBV5-5 with TRBJ2-7; 10 bases line up with TRBD2. The ends lost 4 bases at V and 3 bases at J; junction bases unmatched: 7. Germline V CDR1 and CDR2: SGHKS, YYEKEE (reference sequence). The CDR3 covers 15 residues. The CDR3 protein is CASSRGTSVVYEQYF. In nucleotides, the CDR3 is TGTGCCAGCAGCCGGGGGACTAGCGTCGTCTACGAGCAGTACTTC.

This clone was seen just once. The gene calls are TRBV5-4 and TRBJ1-3; no firm D call. Trimming took off 1 base at V and 1 base at J, with 18 bases between the two ends. The CDR3 has 18 amino acids. CDR1 is SGHNT, CDR2 YYREEE, per germline (reference sequence). The CDR3 sequence: CASSLSFESDTSGNTIYF. CDR3 nucleotide sequence: TGTGCCAGCAGCTTGAGTTTCGAGAGCGACACTTCTGGAAACACCATATATTTT.

The chain links TRBV6-9 to TRBJ2-7, with 9 bases matching TRBD1. Germline V CDR1 and CDR2: MNHGY, SVAAGI. The CDR3 is made up of 14 amino acids. The J segment lost 6 bases and the V segment lost 6 bases, leaving 9 bases of the junction unmatched. The CDR3 region is CASRRRDRASEQYF. Here the CDR3 DNA reads TGTGCCAGCAGGCGCCGGGACAGGGCCTCCGAGCAGTACTTC.

The chain uses TRBV23-1 and TRBJ1-1; the match to TRBD1 covers 8 bases. TRBV23-1 counts as an open reading frame of uncertain function. The CDR3 covers 13 residues. The trim removed 10 bases at V and 2 bases at J, leaving 6 bases unmatched. Written as DNA, the CDR3 is TGCGCCAATCCCAGGGGGCTTAACACTGAAGCTTTCTTT. As protein: CANPRGLNTEAFF.

The chain links TRBV4-1 to TRBJ1-2; 7 positions agree with TRBD1. V shed 4 bases and J 3 bases; nucleotides not matched to a gene: 8. The CDR3 has 15 residues. CDR1 and CDR2 from the germline V gene are MGHRA and YSYEKL. The CDR3 DNA reads as TGCGCCAGCAGCCGGCTTAAAGGGACAGACTATGGCTACACCTTC. It translates to CASSRLKGTDYGYTF.

The rearrangement uses TRBV5-4 and TRBJ1-2, with 10 bases lining up with TRBD1. The CDR3 totals 15 residues. V gave up 6 bases and J gave up 5 bases; unmatched junction bases: 10. Germline V gene sequence: CDR1 SGHNT, CDR2 YYREEE (reference sequence). The CDR3 loop is CASTNPGTGEYGYTF. CDR3 nucleotide sequence: TGTGCCAGCACCAACCCCGGGACAGGGGAATATGGCTACACCTTC. The full variable domain, its missing parts supplied by reference TRBV5-4 and TRBJ1-2, is ETGVTQSPTHLIKTRGQQVTLRCSSQSGHNTVSWYQQALGQGPQFIFQYYREEENGRGNFPPRFSGLQFPNYSSELNVNALELDDSALYLCASTNPGTGEYGYTFGSGTRLTVV.

The V and J genes are TRBV18 and TRBJ2-1; perhaps D is TRBD1 or TRBD2 (5 bases each). With 2 bases removed from V and 10 bases from J, the gap between germline ends came to 18 bases. The germline V gene has CDR1 KGHSH and CDR2 LQKENI. The length of the CDR3 is 15 residues. The CDR3 coding sequence is TGTGCCAGCTCACCAGGAACAGGCCGGGGAATAGAGCAGTTCTTC. Amino acid sequence: CASSPGTGRGIEQFF.

The rearrangement links TRBV4-1 to TRBJ2-7; 10 nucleotides line up with TRBD1. Germline V lookup: CDR1 MGHRA, CDR2 YSYEKL. V gave up 4 bases and J gave up 2 bases; unmatched junction bases: 5. The CDR3 length is 15 residues. CDR3 in amino acids: CASSPGTGDTYEQYF. In DNA form, the CDR3 reads TGCGCCAGCAGCCCCGGGACAGGGGATACCTACGAGCAGTACTTC.

The chain has TRBV7-8 and TRBJ2-2; D not certain. Germline-derived CDR1 and CDR2 are SGHVS and FQNEAQ. With 5 bases removed from V and 3 bases from J, the gap between germline ends came to 7 bases. The CDR3 spans 13 residues. The CDR3: CASSRRDTGELFF. CDR3 coding DNA: TGTGCCAGCAGCCGCCGGGACACCGGGGAGCTGTTTTTT.

The chain uses TRBV7-8 and TRBJ1-5; D unclear. Germline values: CDR1 SGHVS, CDR2 FQNEAQ. V lost 5 bases and J lost 0, with 11 bases in between. The length of the CDR3 is 15 residues. The CDR3 coding sequence is TGTGCCAGCAGCGCCCACCTCAATAGCAATCAGCCCCAGCATTTT. It is translated as CASSAHLNSNQPQHF.

About this clone itself: This sequence may be a read error, since a much larger clone differs from it by one base. This chain uses TRBV7-9 with TRBJ2-3; 8 bases agree with TRBD2. CDR1 and CDR2 (germline): SEHNR, FQNEAQ (reference sequence). The length of the CDR3 is 13 residues. The junction had 2 bases not matched to a gene; V was cut back by 5 bases and J by 4 bases. The CDR3 DNA sequence: TGTGCCAGCAGCCCAGCGGGAGCAGATACGCAGTATTTT. This sequence encodes CASSPAGADTQYF.